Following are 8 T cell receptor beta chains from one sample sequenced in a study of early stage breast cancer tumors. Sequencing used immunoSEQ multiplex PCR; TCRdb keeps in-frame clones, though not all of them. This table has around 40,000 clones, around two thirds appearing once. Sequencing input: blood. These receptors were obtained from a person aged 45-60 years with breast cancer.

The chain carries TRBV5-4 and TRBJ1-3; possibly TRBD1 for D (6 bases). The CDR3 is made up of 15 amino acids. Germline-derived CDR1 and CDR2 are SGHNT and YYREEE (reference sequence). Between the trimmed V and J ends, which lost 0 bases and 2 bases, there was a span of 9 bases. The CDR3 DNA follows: TGTGCCAGCAGCTTGGAGAGGGGGACTGGAAACACCATATATTTT. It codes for CASSLERGTGNTIYF.

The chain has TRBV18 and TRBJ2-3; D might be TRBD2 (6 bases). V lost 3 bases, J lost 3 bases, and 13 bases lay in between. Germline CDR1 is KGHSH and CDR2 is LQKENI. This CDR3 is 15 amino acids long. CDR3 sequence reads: CASSPPGGGTDTQYF. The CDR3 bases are TGTGCCAGCTCACCCCCAGGTGGAGGGACAGATACGCAGTATTTT. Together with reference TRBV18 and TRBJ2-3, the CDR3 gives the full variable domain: NAGVMQNPRHLVRRRGQEARLRCSPMKGHSHVYWYRQLPEEGLKFMVYLQKENIIDESGMPKERFSAEFPKEGPSILRIQQVVRGDSAAYFCASSPPGGGTDTQYFGPGTRLTVL.

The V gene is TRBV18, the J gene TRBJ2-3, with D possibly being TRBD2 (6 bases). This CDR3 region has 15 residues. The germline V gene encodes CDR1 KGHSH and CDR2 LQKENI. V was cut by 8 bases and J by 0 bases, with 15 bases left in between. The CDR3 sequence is CASLGGAASTDTQYF. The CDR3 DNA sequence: TGTGCCAGCCTGGGGGGTGCCGCTAGCACAGATACGCAGTATTTT.

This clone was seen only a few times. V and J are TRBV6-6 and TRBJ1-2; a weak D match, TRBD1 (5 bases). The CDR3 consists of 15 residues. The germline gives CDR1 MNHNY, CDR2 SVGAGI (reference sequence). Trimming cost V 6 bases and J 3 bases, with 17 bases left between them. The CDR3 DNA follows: TGTGCCAGCAGGGGGCTCGCGGGGCTCGACTATGGCTACACCTTC. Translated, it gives CASRGLAGLDYGYTF.

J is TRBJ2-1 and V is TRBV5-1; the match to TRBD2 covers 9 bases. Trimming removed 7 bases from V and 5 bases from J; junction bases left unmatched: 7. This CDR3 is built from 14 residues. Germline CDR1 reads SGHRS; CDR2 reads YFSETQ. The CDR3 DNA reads TGCGCCAGCGGGGCGGGAGGGCCTCACAATGAGCAGTTCTTC. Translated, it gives CASGAGGPHNEQFF.

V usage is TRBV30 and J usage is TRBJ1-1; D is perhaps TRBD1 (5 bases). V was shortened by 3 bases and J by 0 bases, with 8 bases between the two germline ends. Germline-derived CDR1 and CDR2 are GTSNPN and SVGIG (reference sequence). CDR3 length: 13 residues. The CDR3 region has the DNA TGTGCCTGGAGAAGACAGATGAACACTGAAGCTTTCTTT. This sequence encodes CAWRRQMNTEAFF.

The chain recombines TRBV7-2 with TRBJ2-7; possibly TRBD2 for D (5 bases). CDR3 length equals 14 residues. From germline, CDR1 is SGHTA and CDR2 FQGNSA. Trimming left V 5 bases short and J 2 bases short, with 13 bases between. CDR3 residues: CASSPILSAYEQYF. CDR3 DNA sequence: TGTGCCAGCAGCCCCATACTTAGCGCCTACGAGCAGTACTTC.

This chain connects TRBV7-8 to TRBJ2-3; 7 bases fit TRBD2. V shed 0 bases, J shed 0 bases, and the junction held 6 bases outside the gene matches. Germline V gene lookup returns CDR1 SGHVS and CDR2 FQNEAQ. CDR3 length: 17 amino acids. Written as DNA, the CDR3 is TGTGCCAGCAGCTTAGCCCAGACTAGCCCAAGCACAGATACGCAGTATTTT. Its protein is CASSLAQTSPSTDTQYF.